This entry describes one TCR beta chain. The antigen is unknown. Using immunoSEQ multiplex PCR, the repertoire was profiled, and TCRdb retains in-frame clones only, with some absent. The data contain 230,000 or so clones, about 86% of them singletons. This entry is derived from a study of cytomegalovirus exposure and HLA in healthy donors. Study results and caveats: First-cohort TCR clusters tended to co-occur in the approximately 120 validation repertoires, a later analysis found. Listed as cytomegalovirus-associated were 164 TCR beta chains.

The donors were members of the validation cohort comprising over a hundred subjects, separate from the approximately 710-subject first cohort. The V gene's germline CDR1 is LGHNT and CDR2 FRNRAP. The V gene lost 4 bases and the J gene lost 1 base, with 26 bases spanning the gap. The CDR3 has 20 amino acids. The sample comprised PBMCs. The rearrangement joins TRBV12-5 to TRBJ1-5, with D perhaps TRBD1 (6 bases). The receptor's source is a woman aged 18-35 years in good health and CMV-seronegative. The CDR3 spells CASGWGGQGRLIRSNQPQHF. CDR3 bases: TGTGCTAGTGGTTGGGGGGGGCAGGGCCGCCTCATCCGCAGCAATCAGCCCCAGCATTTT.